This T cell receptor beta chain was captured in a study of T cell responses to AZD1222 COVID-19 vaccine. Background on the study: Whether given at about 4 or about 12 weeks, second doses were pooled. Study results and caveats: Unmutated regions of variants are reportedly targeted by nearly half of spike-specific TCRs. Spike was spanned by vaccine-associated CD4 TCRs, which were dominant at 160-218 and 743-854. Sampling that yielded the repertoires occurred only after the peak T cell response.

Details on this clone: Its antigen is undetermined.

Only in-frame clones appear in the TCRdb table, and some are missing; sequencing was by immunoSEQ multiplex PCR. The sample carries over 120,000 clones, 93% recorded once. The CDR3 has 17 residues. Germline CDR1 is MDHEN and CDR2 is SYDVKM. Deletions cut 2 bases from V and 0 bases from J, with 14 bases between. The receptor was isolated from an adult in good health. The V call is TRBV28, the J call TRBJ1-3; D is unresolved. The sample consisted of peripheral blood, taken on day 0 of AZD1222 vaccination. CDR3 sequence reads: CASSLIVPGSSGNTIYF. DNA for the CDR3: TGTGCCAGCAGTTTAATCGTTCCCGGGTCCTCTGGAAACACCATATATTTT.